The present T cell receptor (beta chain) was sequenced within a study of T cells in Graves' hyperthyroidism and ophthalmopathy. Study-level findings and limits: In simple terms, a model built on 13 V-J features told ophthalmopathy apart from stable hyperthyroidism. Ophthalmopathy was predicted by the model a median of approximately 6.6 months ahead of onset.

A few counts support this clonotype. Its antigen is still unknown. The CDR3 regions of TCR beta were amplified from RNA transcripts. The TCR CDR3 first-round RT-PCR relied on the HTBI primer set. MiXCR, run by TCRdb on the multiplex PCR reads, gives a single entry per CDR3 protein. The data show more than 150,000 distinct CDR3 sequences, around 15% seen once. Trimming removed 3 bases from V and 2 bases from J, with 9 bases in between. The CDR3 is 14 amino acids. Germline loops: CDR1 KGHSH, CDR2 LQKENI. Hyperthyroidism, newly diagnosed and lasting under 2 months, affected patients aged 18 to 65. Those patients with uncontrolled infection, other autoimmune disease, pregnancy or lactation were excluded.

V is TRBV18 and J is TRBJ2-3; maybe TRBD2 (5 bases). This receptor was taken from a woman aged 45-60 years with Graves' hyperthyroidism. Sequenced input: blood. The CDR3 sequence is CASSPGVITDTQYF. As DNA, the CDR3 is TGTGCCAGCTCACCCGGGGTGATCACAGATACGCAGTATTTT.